The entry below describes one TCR beta chain. Its antigen is undetermined. This specimen comes from a study of response to subunit inactivated influenza vaccine. Study conclusions and caveats: With each seasonal influenza vaccination, the authors suggested, few new T cells are recruited.

Germline V CDR1 and CDR2: DFQATT, SNEGSKA (reference sequence). V was clipped by 3 bases and J by 1 base, with 19 bases between them. The CDR3 spans 17 residues. TCRdb independently ran MiXCR on the RT-PCR reads; one entry per CDR3 protein. The data contain about 800,000 distinct CDR3 sequences, over 20% of them singletons. The sequence derives from a man aged 50 to 60 who received an inactivated influenza vaccine. This specimen was PBMCs from blood, taken 5 days after vaccination. This chain links TRBV20-1 with TRBJ2-1, with D perhaps given as TRBD1 or TRBD2 (6 bases each). CDR3 nucleotide sequence: TGCAGTGCTAGGGACAGAGGTGGGGGGCTTTCCTACAATGAGCAGTTCTTC. The encoded protein is CSARDRGGGLSYNEQFF.